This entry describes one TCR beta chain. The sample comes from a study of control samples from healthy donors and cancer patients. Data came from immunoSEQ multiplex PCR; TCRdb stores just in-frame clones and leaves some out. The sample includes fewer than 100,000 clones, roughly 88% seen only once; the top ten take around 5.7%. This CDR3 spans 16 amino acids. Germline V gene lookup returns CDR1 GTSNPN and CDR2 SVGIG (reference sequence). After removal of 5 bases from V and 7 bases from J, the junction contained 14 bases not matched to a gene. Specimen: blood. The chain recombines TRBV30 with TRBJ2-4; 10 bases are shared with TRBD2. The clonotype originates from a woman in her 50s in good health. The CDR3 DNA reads TGTGCCTGGGAGGATGAAATAGCGGGGGGCAGTAACATTCAGTACTTC. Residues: CAWEDEIAGGSNIQYF.